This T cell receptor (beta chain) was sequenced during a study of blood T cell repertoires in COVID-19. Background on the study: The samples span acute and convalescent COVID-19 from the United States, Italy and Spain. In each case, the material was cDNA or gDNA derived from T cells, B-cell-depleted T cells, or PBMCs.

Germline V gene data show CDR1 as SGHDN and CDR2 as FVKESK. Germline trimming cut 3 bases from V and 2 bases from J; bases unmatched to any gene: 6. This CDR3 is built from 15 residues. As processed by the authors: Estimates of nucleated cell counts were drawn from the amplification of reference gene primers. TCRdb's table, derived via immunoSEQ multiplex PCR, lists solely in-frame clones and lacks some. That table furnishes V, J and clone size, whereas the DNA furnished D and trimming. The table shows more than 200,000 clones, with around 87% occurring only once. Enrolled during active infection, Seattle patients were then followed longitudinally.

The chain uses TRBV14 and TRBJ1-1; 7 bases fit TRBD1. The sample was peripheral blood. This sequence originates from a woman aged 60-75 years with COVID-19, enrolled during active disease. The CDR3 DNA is TGTGCCAGCAGCCACCGACAGGGCTCTAACACTGAAGCTTTCTTT. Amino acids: CASSHRQGSNTEAFF.